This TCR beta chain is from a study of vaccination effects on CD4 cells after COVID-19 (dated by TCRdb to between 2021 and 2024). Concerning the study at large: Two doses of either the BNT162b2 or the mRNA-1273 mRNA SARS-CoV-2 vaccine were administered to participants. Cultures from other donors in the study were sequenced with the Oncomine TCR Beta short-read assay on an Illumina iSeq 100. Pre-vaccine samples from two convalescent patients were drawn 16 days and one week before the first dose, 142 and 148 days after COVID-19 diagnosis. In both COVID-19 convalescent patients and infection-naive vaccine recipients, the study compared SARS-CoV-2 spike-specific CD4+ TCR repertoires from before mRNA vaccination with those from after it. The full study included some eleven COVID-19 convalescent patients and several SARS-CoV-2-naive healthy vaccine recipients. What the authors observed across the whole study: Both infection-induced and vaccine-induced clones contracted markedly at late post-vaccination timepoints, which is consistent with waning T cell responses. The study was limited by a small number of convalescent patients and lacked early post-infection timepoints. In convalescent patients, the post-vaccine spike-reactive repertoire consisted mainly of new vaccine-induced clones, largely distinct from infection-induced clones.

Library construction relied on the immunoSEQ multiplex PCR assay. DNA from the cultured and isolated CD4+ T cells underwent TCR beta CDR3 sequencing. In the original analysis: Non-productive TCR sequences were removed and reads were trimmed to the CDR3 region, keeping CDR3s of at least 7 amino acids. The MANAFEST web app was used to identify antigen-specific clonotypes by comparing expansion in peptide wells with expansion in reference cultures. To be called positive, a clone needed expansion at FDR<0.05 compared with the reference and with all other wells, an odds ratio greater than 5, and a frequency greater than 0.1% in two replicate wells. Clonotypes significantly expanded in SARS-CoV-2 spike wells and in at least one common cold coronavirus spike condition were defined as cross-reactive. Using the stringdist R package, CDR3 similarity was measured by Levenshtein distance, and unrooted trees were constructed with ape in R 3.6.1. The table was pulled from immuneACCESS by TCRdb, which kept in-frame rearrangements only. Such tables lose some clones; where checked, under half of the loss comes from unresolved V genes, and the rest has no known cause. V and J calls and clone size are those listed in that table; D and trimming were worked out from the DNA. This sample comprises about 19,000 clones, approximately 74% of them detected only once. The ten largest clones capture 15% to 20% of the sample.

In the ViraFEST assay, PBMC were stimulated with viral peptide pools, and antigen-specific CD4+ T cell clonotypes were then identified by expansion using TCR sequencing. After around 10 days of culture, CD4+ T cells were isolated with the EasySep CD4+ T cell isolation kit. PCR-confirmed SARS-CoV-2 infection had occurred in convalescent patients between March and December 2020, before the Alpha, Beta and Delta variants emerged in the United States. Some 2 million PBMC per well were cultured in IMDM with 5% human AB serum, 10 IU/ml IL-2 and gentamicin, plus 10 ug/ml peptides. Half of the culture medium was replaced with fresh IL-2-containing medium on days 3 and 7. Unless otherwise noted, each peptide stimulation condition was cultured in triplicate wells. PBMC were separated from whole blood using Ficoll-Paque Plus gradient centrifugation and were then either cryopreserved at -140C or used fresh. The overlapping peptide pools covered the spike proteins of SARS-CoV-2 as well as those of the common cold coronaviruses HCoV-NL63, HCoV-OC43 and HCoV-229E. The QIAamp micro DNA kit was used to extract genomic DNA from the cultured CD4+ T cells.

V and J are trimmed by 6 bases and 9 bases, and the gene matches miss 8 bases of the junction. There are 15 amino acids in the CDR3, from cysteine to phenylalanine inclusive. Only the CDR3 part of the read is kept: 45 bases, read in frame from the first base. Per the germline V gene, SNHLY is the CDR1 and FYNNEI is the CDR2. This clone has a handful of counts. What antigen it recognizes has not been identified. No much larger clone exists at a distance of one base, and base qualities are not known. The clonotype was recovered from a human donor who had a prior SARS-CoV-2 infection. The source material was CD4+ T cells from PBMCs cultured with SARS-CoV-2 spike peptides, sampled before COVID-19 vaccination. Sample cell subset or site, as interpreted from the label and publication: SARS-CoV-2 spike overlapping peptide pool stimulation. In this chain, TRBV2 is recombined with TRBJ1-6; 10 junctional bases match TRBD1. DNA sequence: TGTGCCAGCAGCGCTACGGACAGGGGGGGTTCACCCCTCCACTTT. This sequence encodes CASSATDRGGSPLHF. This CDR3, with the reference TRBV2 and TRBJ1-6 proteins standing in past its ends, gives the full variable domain EPEVTQTPSHQVTQMGQEVILRCVPISNHLYFYWYRQILGQKVEFLVSFYNNEISEKSEIFDDQFSVERPDGSNFTLKIRSTKLEDSAMYFCASSATDRGGSPLHFGNGTRLTVT.